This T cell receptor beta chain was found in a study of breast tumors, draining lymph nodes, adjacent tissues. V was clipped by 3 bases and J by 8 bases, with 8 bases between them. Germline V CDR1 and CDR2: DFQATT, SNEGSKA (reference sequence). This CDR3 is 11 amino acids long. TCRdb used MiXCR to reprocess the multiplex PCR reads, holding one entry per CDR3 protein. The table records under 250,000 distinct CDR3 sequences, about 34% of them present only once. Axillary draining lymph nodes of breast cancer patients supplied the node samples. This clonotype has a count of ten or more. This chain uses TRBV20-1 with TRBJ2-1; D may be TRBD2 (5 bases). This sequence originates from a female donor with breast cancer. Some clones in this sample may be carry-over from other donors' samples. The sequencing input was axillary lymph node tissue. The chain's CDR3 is CSARLADEQFF. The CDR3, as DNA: TGCAGTGCTAGGCTAGCTGATGAGCAGTTCTTC.